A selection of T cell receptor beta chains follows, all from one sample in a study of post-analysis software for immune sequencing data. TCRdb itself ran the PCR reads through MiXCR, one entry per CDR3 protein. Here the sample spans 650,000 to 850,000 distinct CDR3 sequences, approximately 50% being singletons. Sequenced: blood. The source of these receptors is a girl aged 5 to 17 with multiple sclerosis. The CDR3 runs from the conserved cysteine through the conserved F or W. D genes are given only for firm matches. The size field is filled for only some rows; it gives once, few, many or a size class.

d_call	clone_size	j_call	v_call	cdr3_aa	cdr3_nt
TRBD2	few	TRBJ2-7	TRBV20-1	CSASPHGLAGGKEQYF	TGCAGTGCTAGTCCCCACGGACTAGCGGGGGGAAAAGAGCAGTACTTC
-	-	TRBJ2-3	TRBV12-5	CVSAMGRDTQYF	TGTGTTAGTGCCATGGGGAGAGATACGCAGTATTTT
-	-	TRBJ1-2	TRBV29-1	CSVNPGGYGYTF	TGCAGCGTCAACCCGGGCGGCTATGGCTACACCTTC
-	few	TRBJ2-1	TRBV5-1	CASSLNYEQFF	TGCGCCAGCAGCTTGAATTATGAGCAGTTCTTC
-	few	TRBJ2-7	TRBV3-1	CASSQEREQYF	TGTGCCAGCAGCCAAGAACGCGAGCAGTACTTC
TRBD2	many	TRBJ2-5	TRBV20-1	CSAKTSGRREDQETQYF	TGCAGTGCTAAGACTAGCGGGAGACGAGAAGACCAAGAGACCCAGTACTTC
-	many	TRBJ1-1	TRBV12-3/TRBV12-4	CASSFRLDGHTEAFF	TGTGCCAGCAGCTTCCGGTTGGACGGCCACACTGAAGCTTTCTTT
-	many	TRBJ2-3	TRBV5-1	CASSLGRGTDTQYF	TGTGCCAGCAGCTTAGGGCGGGGCACAGATACGCAGTATTTT
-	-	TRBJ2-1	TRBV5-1	CASSSRGPSDEQFF	TGCGCCAGCAGCTCCAGAGGCCCCTCGGATGAGCAGTTCTTC
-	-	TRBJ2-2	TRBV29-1	CSGRQSANTGELFF	TGCAGCGGACGACAGTCCGCGAACACCGGGGAGCTGTTTTTT
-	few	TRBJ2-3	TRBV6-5	CASSYTLVPTTDTQYF	TGTGCCAGCAGTTACACCCTAGTCCCCACCACAGATACGCAGTATTTT
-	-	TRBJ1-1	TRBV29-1	CSVQTGGNTEAFF	TGCAGCGTTCAGACGGGTGGGAACACTGAAGCTTTCTTT
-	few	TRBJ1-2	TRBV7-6	CASSLVLAPSYGYTF	TGTGCCAGCAGCTTAGTACTGGCCCCCTCCTATGGCTACACCTTC
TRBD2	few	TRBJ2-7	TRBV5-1	CASSYDSGIITYEQYF	TGCGCCAGCAGTTATGATAGCGGGATAATTACCTACGAGCAGTACTTC
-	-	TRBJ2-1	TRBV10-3	CAVSGPIEGGNTYNEQFF	TGTGCCGTCTCAGGTCCCATTGAAGGAGGGAATACCTACAATGAGCAGTTCTTC
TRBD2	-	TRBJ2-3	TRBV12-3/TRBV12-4	CASSLVGLVTTDTQYF	TGTGCCAGCAGTTTAGTAGGACTAGTCACCACAGATACGCAGTATTTT
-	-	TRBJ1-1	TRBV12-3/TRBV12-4	CASKNRVTGTEAFF	TGTGCCAGCAAGAACAGGGTGACGGGTACTGAAGCTTTCTTT
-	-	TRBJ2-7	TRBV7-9	CAGGTEYDDEQYF	TGTGCCGGAGGGACAGAGTACGACGACGAGCAGTACTTC
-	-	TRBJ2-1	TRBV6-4	CASNSSSESNEQFF	TGTGCCAGCAACTCCTCTAGCGAGTCCAATGAGCAGTTCTTC
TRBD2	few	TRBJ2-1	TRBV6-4	CASSEAAGEYNEQFF	TGTGCCAGCAGTGAGGCGGCGGGAGAGTACAATGAGCAGTTCTTC
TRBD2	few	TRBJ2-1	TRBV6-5	CASSRSGRRVDEQFF	TGTGCCAGCAGCCGTAGCGGGAGGAGGGTCGATGAGCAGTTCTTC
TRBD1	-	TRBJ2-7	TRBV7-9	CASSDPGQGSYEQYF	TGTGCCAGCAGCGACCCGGGACAGGGGTCCTACGAGCAGTACTTC
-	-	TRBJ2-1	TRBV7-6	CASSTIGGKETQFF	TGTGCCAGCAGCACAATTGGGGGGAAGGAGACCCAGTTCTTC
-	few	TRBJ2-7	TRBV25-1	CASSQISGPHRDYEQYF	TGTGCCAGCAGTCAAATTTCGGGGCCCCACAGGGACTACGAGCAGTACTTC
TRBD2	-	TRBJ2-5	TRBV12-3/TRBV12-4	CASYYRLAGDNEQYF	TGTGCCAGCTACTACCGACTAGCGGGGGACAATGAGCAGTACTTC
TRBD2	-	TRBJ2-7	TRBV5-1	CASSLALVAGPINEQYF	TGCGCCAGCAGCTTGGCCCTTGTAGCGGGACCAATCAATGAACAGTACTTC
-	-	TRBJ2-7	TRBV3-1	CASSYRGHHSYEQYF	TGTGCCAGCAGCTACCGCGGGCATCACTCCTACGAGCAGTACTTC
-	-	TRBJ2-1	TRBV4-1	CASSQENNEQFF	TGCGCCAGCAGCCAAGAAAACAATGAGCAGTTCTTC
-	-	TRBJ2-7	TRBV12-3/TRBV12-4	CASSLFRGGSYEQYF	TGTGCCAGCAGTTTATTCCGGGGAGGTTCCTACGAGCAGTACTTC
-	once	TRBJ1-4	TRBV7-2	CASSLVGGTNEKLFF	TGTGCCAGCAGCTTAGTCGGGGGAACTAATGAAAAACTGTTTTTT
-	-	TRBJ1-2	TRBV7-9	CASSFRGGGYGYTF	TGTGCCAGCAGCTTCCGGGGGGGCGGCTATGGCTACACCTTC
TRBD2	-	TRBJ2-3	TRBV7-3	CASSPSRTSGASTDTQYF	TGTGCCAGCAGCCCCTCCCGGACTAGCGGGGCGTCCACAGATACGCAGTATTTT
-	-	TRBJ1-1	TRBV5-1	CASSLEGISTEAFF	TGCGCCAGCAGCTTGGAAGGGATATCCACTGAAGCTTTCTTT
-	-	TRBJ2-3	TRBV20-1	CSATRIFTTDTQYF	TGCAGTGCCACCAGGATTTTTACCACAGATACGCAGTATTTT
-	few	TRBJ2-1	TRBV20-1	CSARPNEQFF	TGCAGTGCTAGGCCCAATGAGCAGTTCTTC
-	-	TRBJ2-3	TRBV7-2	CASSPLTTSVQYF	TGTGCCAGCAGCCCATTAACGACCAGTGTGCAGTATTTT
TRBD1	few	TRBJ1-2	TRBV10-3	CAIWTGGGYTF	TGTGCCATCTGGACAGGGGGTGGCTACACCTTC
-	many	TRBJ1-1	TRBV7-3	CASSLTPNTEAFF	TGTGCCAGCAGCTTAACCCCGAACACTGAAGCTTTCTTT
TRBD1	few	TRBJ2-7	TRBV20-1	CSAGGRGLYEQYF	TGCAGTGCTGGGGGCAGGGGGCTCTACGAGCAGTACTTC
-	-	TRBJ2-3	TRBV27	CASSPRVVGTDTQYF	TGTGCCAGCAGTCCCAGGGTGGTGGGCACAGATACGCAGTATTTT
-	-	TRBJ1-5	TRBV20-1	CSARPGGGTQPQHF	TGCAGTGCTAGACCCGGCGGTGGGACCCAGCCCCAGCATTTT
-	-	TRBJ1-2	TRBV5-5	CASSLWGAGDYGYTF	TGTGCCAGCAGCTTGTGGGGCGCGGGCGACTATGGCTACACCTTC
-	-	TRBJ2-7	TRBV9	CASSVYPGSEGYEQYF	TGTGCCAGCAGCGTCTACCCAGGGAGTGAGGGGTACGAGCAGTACTTC
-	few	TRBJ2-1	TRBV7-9	CASSFRDYNEQFF	TGTGCCAGCAGCTTCCGGGACTACAATGAGCAGTTCTTC
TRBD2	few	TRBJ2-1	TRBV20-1	CSATGLAEFEQFF	TGCAGTGCTACCGGACTAGCGGAATTTGAGCAGTTCTTC
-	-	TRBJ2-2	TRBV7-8	CASSPVIGTGWTGELFF	TGTGCCAGCAGCCCCGTAATCGGCACAGGGTGGACCGGGGAGCTGTTTTTT
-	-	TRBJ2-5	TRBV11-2	CASSVQGTSLETQYF	TGTGCCAGCAGCGTACAAGGGACGTCCTTAGAGACCCAGTACTTC
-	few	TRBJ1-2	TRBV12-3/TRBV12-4	CASTSRVGVDGYTF	TGTGCCAGCACTTCCCGTGTAGGGGTGGATGGCTACACCTTC